This passage covers 32 T cell receptor beta chains from one sample sequenced in a study of T cell responses to AZD1222 COVID-19 vaccine. Repertoires were generated with immunoSEQ multiplex PCR, while TCRdb's copy carries only in-frame clones and drops some. The profile shows some 130,000 clones, about 89% of them singletons. Sequencing used peripheral blood, obtained on day 0 of AZD1222 vaccination. These receptor sequences come from an adult in good health.

This rearrangement joins TRBV5-1 to TRBJ1-1, with TRBD1 matching 9 bases. J lost 6 bases, V lost 1 base, and 10 bases had no gene match. This CDR3 has 16 amino acids. Per the germline V gene, CDR1 is SGHRS and CDR2 is YFSETQ. The CDR3 sequence is CASSLKTGGTTAEAFF. DNA for the CDR3: TGCGCCAGCAGCTTGAAGACAGGGGGGACGACCGCTGAAGCTTTCTTT.

V usage is TRBV6-5 and J usage is TRBJ2-3; TRBD2 aligns across 8 bases. Germline CDR1 and CDR2: MNHEY and SVGAGI. The CDR3 is 15 amino acids. After removal of 2 bases from V and 7 bases from J, the junction contained 8 bases not matched to a gene. The CDR3 coding sequence is TGTGCCAGCAGTTACCCGAGCGGGGGAAGTAATACGCAGTATTTT. It translates to CASSYPSGGSNTQYF.

The V call is TRBV5-6, the J call TRBJ2-1; 8 bases are shared with TRBD2. V shed 6 bases and J 4 bases; nucleotides not matched to a gene: 9. In germline, CDR1 is SGHDT, CDR2 YYEEEE. The CDR3 loop spans 15 amino acids. The CDR3 DNA follows: TGTGCCAGCAATTTCCCTCGGGGGGGTTACAATGAGCAGTTCTTC. Its translation is CASNFPRGGYNEQFF.

Only one count was recorded for this clone. The chain couples TRBV9 to TRBJ1-2, with D possibly being TRBD1 (6 bases). This CDR3 region has 12 residues. Germline V gives CDR1 SGDLS, CDR2 YYNGEE. V was pared by 2 bases and J by 6 bases, with 8 bases between. CDR3 sequence: CASSVDRNGYTF. The CDR3 region has the DNA TGTGCCAGCAGCGTCGACAGGAATGGCTACACCTTC.

The chain couples TRBV27 to TRBJ1-6; 10 bases are shared with TRBD1. With 7 bases clipped from V and 10 bases from J, the junction kept 4 bases outside the gene matches. The CDR3 runs to 13 residues. Germline V CDR1 and CDR2: MNHEY, SMNVEV (reference sequence). CDR3 protein: CASKGQGRSPLHF. The DNA of the CDR3 is TGTGCCAGCAAGGGACAGGGGAGATCACCCCTCCACTTT.

The rearrangement links TRBV2 to TRBJ1-6, with 7 positions matching TRBD1. Unmatched junction bases numbered 9, after V lost 6 bases and J lost 7 bases. The CDR3 contains 15 residues. The V gene's germline CDR1 is SNHLY and CDR2 FYNNEI. The CDR3 bases are TGTGCCAGCAGGCTCGACAGGGTTCGAAATTCACCCCTCCACTTT. This sequence encodes CASRLDRVRNSPLHF.

This clone was picked up one time. The rearrangement links TRBV12-3 or TRBV12-4 to TRBJ1-5; D not resolved. CDR3 length: 13 amino acids. Trimming stripped 1 base from V and 3 bases from J, with 4 bases between. CDR3 sequence: CASSLGDNQPQHF. The CDR3 DNA is TGTGCCAGCAGTTTAGGGGACAATCAGCCCCAGCATTTT.

J is TRBJ1-2 and V is TRBV27, with D possibly being TRBD1 (5 bases). Deletions cut 1 base from V and 2 bases from J, with 17 bases between. The germline gives CDR1 MNHEY, CDR2 SMNVEV (reference sequence). CDR3 length equals 17 residues. DNA of the CDR3: TGTGCCAGCAGTTTATTTCCACCGGAAGGGGCCAACTATGGCTACACCTTC. This codes for CASSLFPPEGANYGYTF.

The chain combines TRBV25-1 with TRBJ1-1; TRBD1 agrees at 8 bases. Looked up from germline, CDR1 is MGHDK and CDR2 is SYGVNS. With 2 bases clipped from V and 6 bases from J, the junction kept 8 bases outside the gene matches. The CDR3 has 15 amino acids. This CDR3 reads CASSEDRGWGAEAFF. The CDR3 DNA sequence: TGTGCCAGCAGTGAAGACAGGGGCTGGGGTGCTGAAGCTTTCTTT.

The chain is built from TRBV12-3 or TRBV12-4 and TRBJ2-3; no definite D call. The length of the CDR3 is 8 residues. Trimming shortened V by 5 bases and J by 11 bases, and 2 bases separated the two germline ends. CDR3 DNA sequence: TGTGCCAGCAGTGAGCAGTATTTT. It is translated as CASSEQYF.

This chain links TRBV5-1 with TRBJ2-5; D ambiguous. The CDR3 has 11 residues. The germline V and J ends were trimmed by 2 bases and 11 bases, with 10 bases remaining between them. Germline-derived CDR1 and CDR2 are SGHRS and YFSETQ. CDR3 amino acids: CASSFSQDQYF. For the CDR3, the DNA is TGCGCCAGCAGCTTCAGCCAGGATCAGTACTTC.

The chain joins TRBV18 to TRBJ1-4; a weak D match, TRBD1 (6 bases). Germline CDR1 KGHSH, CDR2 LQKENI. V lost 6 bases and J 5 bases, leaving 10 bases between the germline ends. CDR3 size: 13 residues. The CDR3 loop is CASSRGQNEKLFF. The DNA for the CDR3 is TGTGCCAGCTCTCGAGGACAGAATGAAAAACTGTTTTTT.

The chain has TRBV6-4 and TRBJ2-3; 12 nucleotides line up with TRBD2. Germline CDR1 is MRHNA and CDR2 is SNTAGT. The CDR3 is made up of 17 amino acids. J was trimmed by 2 bases and V by 3 bases; bases with no gene match: 6. The CDR3 DNA follows: TGTGCCAGCAGTGAAGTTAGGACTAGCGGGAACACAGATACGCAGTATTTT. Translating it yields CASSEVRTSGNTDTQYF.

This chain uses TRBV4-3 with TRBJ2-1; 8 bases map to TRBD2. The CDR3 spans 20 residues. The trim removed 0 bases at V and 4 bases at J, leaving 17 bases unmatched. The germline V gene has CDR1 LGHNA and CDR2 YSLEER. CDR3 sequence: CASSQDPSFGAGGQYNEQFF. DNA for the CDR3: TGCGCCAGCAGCCAAGACCCCTCGTTTGGGGCGGGGGGCCAGTACAATGAGCAGTTCTTC.

The chain is built from TRBV18 and TRBJ1-1, with D possibly TRBD1 on 5 matching bases. Between the trimmed V and J ends, which lost 1 base and 0 bases, there was a span of 15 bases. Germline CDR1 reads KGHSH; CDR2 reads LQKENI. The CDR3 spans 17 residues. In DNA form, the CDR3 reads TGTGCCAGCTCACCACAGCAGGGAAGAAATATGAACACTGAAGCTTTCTTT. Its translation: CASSPQQGRNMNTEAFF.

The chain joins TRBV5-1 to TRBJ1-6, with 9 bases lining up with TRBD1. V gave up 1 base and J gave up 3 bases; unmatched junction bases: 11. The CDR3 runs to 19 residues. Germline CDR1 is SGHRS and CDR2 is YFSETQ. In DNA form, the CDR3 reads TGCGCCAGCAGCTTGCCTATCCGTGACAGGGGGTTCTATAATTCACCCCTCCACTTT. It yields the protein CASSLPIRDRGFYNSPLHF. Full variable domain (missing parts from reference TRBV5-1 and TRBJ1-6): KAGVTQTPRYLIKTRGQQVTLSCSPISGHRSVSWYQQTPGQGLQFLFEYFSETQRNKGNFPGRFSGRQFSNSRSEMNVSTLELGDSALYLCASSLPIRDRGFYNSPLHFGNGTRLTVT.

The chain recombines TRBV7-9 with TRBJ1-1, with 9 bases fitting TRBD1. Germline CDR1 reads SEHNR; CDR2 reads FQNEAQ (reference sequence). The CDR3 has 15 residues. V lost 1 base and J lost 11; bases outside the gene matches: 11. In DNA, the CDR3 is TGTGCCAGCAGCTTAGAAGGGACAGGGACCTCGGCCGCTTTCTTT. Translating gives CASSLEGTGTSAAFF.

The chain has TRBV7-9 and TRBJ1-2; D gene uncertain. Deletions cut 1 base from V and 7 bases from J, with 4 bases between. The CDR3 is 11 amino acids. Germline V gives CDR1 SEHNR, CDR2 FQNEAQ (reference sequence). The CDR3 sequence: CASSLESGYTF. The CDR3 DNA reads TGTGCCAGCAGCTTAGAATCTGGCTACACCTTC.

This CDR3 reads CASSEPDHSYEQYF. DNA of the CDR3: TGTGCCAGCAGCGAACCGGACCACTCCTACGAGCAGTACTTC. This chain uses TRBV6-2 or TRBV6-3 with TRBJ2-7; D remains unclear. Trimming took 6 bases from V and 0 from J, leaving 12 bases between them. In germline, CDR1 is MNHEY, CDR2 SVGEGT. CDR3 length: 14 amino acids.

The CDR3 sequence: CASSPPQTGRYEQYF. The CDR3, as DNA: TGTGCCAGCAGTCCCCCTCAGACAGGGCGGTACGAGCAGTACTTC. The rearrangement joins TRBV27 to TRBJ2-7; 7 bases match TRBD1. The CDR3 consists of 15 residues. In germline, CDR1 is MNHEY, CDR2 SMNVEV (reference sequence). V was pared by 5 bases and J by 4 bases, with 11 bases of the junction left unmatched.

This clone came up once. The J gene is TRBJ1-2, the V gene TRBV12-3 or TRBV12-4; D gene ambiguous. V lost 5 bases to trimming and J lost 10 bases, with 14 bases between them. The CDR3 sequence is 12 residues long. The CDR3 nucleotides read TGTGCCAGCAGTCCCGAATCACTCGACTACACCTTC. Its protein product is CASSPESLDYTF.

This chain joins TRBV30 and TRBJ1-1; possible D gene TRBD1, 5 bases. The germline gives CDR1 GTSNPN, CDR2 SVGIG (reference sequence). The CDR3 consists of 11 residues. Deletions cut 2 bases from V and 5 bases from J, with 6 bases between. The CDR3 DNA reads TGTGCCTGGAGTCCAGGGACTGAAGCTTTCTTT. It yields the protein CAWSPGTEAFF.

The chain couples TRBV18 to TRBJ1-1; 9 positions agree with TRBD1. The germline CDR1 and CDR2 sequences are KGHSH and LQKENI. CDR3 size: 14 residues. Losses at the gene ends were 6 bases for V and 3 bases for J; bases not matched to a gene: 5. The CDR3 DNA reads TGTGCCAGCTCGTTCGGGACAGGGTACACTGAAGCTTTCTTT. Translating it yields CASSFGTGYTEAFF.

The CDR3 is CASSLFGTGGNTIYF. The CDR3 DNA is TGTGCCAGCAGCTTGTTTGGGACAGGGGGTAACACCATATATTTT. The chain has TRBV5-5 and TRBJ1-3; 11 bases fit TRBD1. J was trimmed by 7 bases and V by 1 base; bases with no gene match: 4. The CDR3 covers 15 residues. Per the germline V gene, CDR1 is SGHKS and CDR2 is YYEKEE (reference sequence).

Here the CDR3 reads CASWGLGNEQFF. CDR3 nucleotide sequence: TGTGCCAGTTGGGGACTAGGCAATGAGCAGTTCTTC. The J gene is TRBJ2-1, the V gene TRBV6-5; 8 bases map to TRBD2. The J segment lost 6 bases and the V segment lost 9 bases, leaving 4 bases of the junction unmatched. From germline, CDR1 is MNHEY and CDR2 SVGAGI. This CDR3 is built from 12 residues.

The chain joins TRBV28 to TRBJ1-1; D remains ambiguous. Germline V gives CDR1 MDHEN, CDR2 SYDVKM. Trimming took 5 bases from V and 3 from J, leaving 13 bases between them. CDR3 size: 14 residues. The CDR3 nucleotides are TGTGCCAGCAGTCCTCCTACATCGGACACTGAAGCTTTCTTT. Translated, it gives CASSPPTSDTEAFF.

The rearrangement links TRBV5-5 to TRBJ1-1; tentative D call: TRBD1 (5 bases). Germline assignment: CDR1 SGHKS and CDR2 YYEKEE (reference sequence). The CDR3 loop spans 14 amino acids. V dropped 3 bases and J dropped 1 base, with 10 bases sitting between them. CDR3 loop: CASSSGTTNTEAFF. The CDR3 DNA follows: TGTGCCAGCAGCTCCGGGACGACGAACACTGAAGCTTTCTTT.

The chain joins TRBV29-1 to TRBJ2-1, with D maybe TRBD2 (9 bases). Trimming left V 7 bases short and J 9 bases short, with 28 bases between. The CDR3 is 16 amino acids. Per the germline V gene, CDR1 is SQVTM and CDR2 is ANQGSEA. The CDR3 sequence: CSAPDRGAGGWGEQFF. The DNA of the CDR3 is TGCAGCGCCCCAGACAGGGGAGCGGGGGGATGGGGTGAGCAGTTCTTC.

This clone was observed a few times. This chain links TRBV6-5 with TRBJ1-5, with D unclear. The CDR3 consists of 15 residues. V lost 0 bases to trimming and J lost 7 bases, with 13 bases between them. Germline V gene lookup returns CDR1 MNHEY and CDR2 SVGAGI. Here the CDR3 DNA reads TGTGCCAGCAGTTACTCGGAAGAGATGGGACAGCCCCAGCATTTT. It translates to CASSYSEEMGQPQHF.

The chain uses TRBV5-1 and TRBJ1-2; maybe TRBD1 (5 bases). Germline V gene lookup returns CDR1 SGHRS and CDR2 YFSETQ. With 5 bases removed from V and 4 bases from J, the gap between germline ends came to 15 bases. This CDR3 is 14 amino acids long. DNA of the CDR3: TGCGCCAGCAGAATTTCGACAGAAGGCTATGGCTACACCTTC. The encoded protein is CASRISTEGYGYTF. Combining the CDR3 with reference TRBV5-1 and TRBJ1-2 gives the whole variable domain KAGVTQTPRYLIKTRGQQVTLSCSPISGHRSVSWYQQTPGQGLQFLFEYFSETQRNKGNFPGRFSGRQFSNSRSEMNVSTLELGDSALYLCASRISTEGYGYTFGSGTRLTVV.

V and J are TRBV19 and TRBJ1-2; weak D call: TRBD1 (5 bases). V was trimmed by 1 base and J by 4 bases, leaving 13 bases between them. CDR1 and CDR2 (germline): LNHDA, SQIVND (reference sequence). The CDR3 loop spans 15 amino acids. CDR3 nucleotides: TGTGCCAGTAGTATAGTGGGTCAGGGAAGCTATGGCTACACCTTC. Translating it yields CASSIVGQGSYGYTF. The variable domain in full, with the rest retrieved from reference TRBV19 and TRBJ1-2, is DGGITQSPKYLFRKEGQNVTLSCEQNLNHDAMYWYRQDPGQGLRLIYYSQIVNDFQKGDIAEGYSVSREKKESFPLTVTSAQKNPTAFYLCASSIVGQGSYGYTFGSGTRLTVV.

The chain recombines TRBV5-1 with TRBJ1-6, with D unclear. V lost 6 bases and J 10 bases, leaving 20 bases between the germline ends. Germline CDR1 is SGHRS and CDR2 is YFSETQ. There are 15 residues in the CDR3. CDR3 coding DNA: TGCGCCAGCACCGTGAGAGCGGACCGGGAGTCACCCCTCCACTTT. It encodes CASTVRADRESPLHF.